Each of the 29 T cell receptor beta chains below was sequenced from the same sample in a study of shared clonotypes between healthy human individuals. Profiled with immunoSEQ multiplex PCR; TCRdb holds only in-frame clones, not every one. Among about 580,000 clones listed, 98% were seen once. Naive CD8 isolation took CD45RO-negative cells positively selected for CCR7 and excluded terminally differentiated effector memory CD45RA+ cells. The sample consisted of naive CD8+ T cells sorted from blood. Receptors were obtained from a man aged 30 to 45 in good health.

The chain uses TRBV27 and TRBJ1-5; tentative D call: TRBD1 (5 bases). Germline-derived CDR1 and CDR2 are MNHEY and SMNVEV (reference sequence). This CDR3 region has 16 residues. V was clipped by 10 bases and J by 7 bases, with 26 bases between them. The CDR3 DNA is TGTGCCACCGCTACAAAATCCCCCAGGGCCGGCCAGCCCCAGCATTTT. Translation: CATATKSPRAGQPQHF.

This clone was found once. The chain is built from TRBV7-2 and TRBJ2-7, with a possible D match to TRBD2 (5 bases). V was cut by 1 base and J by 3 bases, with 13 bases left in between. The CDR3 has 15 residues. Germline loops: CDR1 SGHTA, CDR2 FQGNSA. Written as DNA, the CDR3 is TGTGCCAGCAGCTTAGGAGGCGGGCTTCACTACGAGCAGTACTTC. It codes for CASSLGGGLHYEQYF.

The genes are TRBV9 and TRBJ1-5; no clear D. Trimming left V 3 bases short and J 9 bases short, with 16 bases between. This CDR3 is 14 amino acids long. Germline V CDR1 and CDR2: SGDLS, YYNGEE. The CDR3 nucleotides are TGTGCCAGCAGCGAGAGTGGGGATTTAGGGCCCCAGCATTTT. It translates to CASSESGDLGPQHF.

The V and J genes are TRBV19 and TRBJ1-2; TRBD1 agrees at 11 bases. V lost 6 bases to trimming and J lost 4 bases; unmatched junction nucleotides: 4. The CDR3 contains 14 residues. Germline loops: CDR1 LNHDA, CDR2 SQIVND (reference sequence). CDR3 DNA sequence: TGTGCCAGTAGCCGGACAGGGGGCGTCTATGGCTACACCTTC. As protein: CASSRTGGVYGYTF.

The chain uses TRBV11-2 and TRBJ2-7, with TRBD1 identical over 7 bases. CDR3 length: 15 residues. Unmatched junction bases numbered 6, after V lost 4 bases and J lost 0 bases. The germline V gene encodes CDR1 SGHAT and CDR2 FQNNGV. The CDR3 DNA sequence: TGTGCCAGCAGCTCATGGGACAGAAGCTCCTACGAGCAGTACTTC. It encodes CASSSWDRSSYEQYF.

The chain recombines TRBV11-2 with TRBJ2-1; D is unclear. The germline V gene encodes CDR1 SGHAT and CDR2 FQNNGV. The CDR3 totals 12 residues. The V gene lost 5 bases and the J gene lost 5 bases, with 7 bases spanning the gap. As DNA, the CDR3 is TGTGCCAGCAGCAACCTACACAATGAGCAGTTCTTC. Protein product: CASSNLHNEQFF.

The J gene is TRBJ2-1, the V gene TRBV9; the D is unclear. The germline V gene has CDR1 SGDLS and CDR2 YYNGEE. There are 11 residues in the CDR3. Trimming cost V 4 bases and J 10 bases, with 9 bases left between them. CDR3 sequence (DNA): TGTGCCAGCAGCTCCAGACTGGAGCAGTTCTTC. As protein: CASSSRLEQFF.

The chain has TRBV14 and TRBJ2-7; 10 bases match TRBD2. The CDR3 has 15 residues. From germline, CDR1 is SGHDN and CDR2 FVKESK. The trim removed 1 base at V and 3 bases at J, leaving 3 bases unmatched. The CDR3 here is CASSQALAGDYEQYF. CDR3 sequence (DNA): TGTGCCAGCAGCCAAGCTCTAGCGGGAGACTACGAGCAGTACTTC. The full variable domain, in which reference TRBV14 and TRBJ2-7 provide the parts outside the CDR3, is EAGVTQFPSHSVIEKGQTVTLRCDPISGHDNLYWYRRVMGKEIKFLLHFVKESKQDESGMPNNRFLAERTGGTYSTLKVQPAELEDSGVYFCASSQALAGDYEQYFGPGTRLTVT.

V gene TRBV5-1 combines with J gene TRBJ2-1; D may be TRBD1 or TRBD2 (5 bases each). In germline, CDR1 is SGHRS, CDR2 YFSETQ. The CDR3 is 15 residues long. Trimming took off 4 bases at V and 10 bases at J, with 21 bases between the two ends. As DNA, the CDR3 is TGCGCCAGCAGCGTAAGGGACGGTCCGGGATGGGAGCAGTTCTTC. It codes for CASSVRDGPGWEQFF.

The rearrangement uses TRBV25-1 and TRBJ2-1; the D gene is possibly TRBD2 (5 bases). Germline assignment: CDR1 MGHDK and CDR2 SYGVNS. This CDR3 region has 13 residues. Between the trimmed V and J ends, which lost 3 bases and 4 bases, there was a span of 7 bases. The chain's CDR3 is CASSDPGYNEQFF. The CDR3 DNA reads TGTGCCAGCAGTGATCCGGGGTACAATGAGCAGTTCTTC.

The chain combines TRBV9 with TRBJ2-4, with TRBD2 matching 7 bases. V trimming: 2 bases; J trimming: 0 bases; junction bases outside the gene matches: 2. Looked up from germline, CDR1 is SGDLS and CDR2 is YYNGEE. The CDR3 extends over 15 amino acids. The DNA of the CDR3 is TGTGCCAGCAGCGTCAGCGGGGCAGCCAAAAACATTCAGTACTTC. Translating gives CASSVSGAAKNIQYF.

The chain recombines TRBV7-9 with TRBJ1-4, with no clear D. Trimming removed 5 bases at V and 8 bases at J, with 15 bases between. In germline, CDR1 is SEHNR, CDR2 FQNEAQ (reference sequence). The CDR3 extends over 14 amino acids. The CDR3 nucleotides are TGTGCCAGCAGCCTACATCTCGGAGAGGAAAAACTGTTTTTT. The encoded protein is CASSLHLGEEKLFF.

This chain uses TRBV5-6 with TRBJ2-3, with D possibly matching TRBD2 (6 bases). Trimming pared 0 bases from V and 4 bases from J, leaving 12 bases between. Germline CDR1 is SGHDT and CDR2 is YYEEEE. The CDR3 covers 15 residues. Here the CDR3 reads CASSLERVVADTQYF. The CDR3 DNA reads TGTGCCAGCAGCTTGGAGCGGGTAGTGGCAGATACGCAGTATTTT.

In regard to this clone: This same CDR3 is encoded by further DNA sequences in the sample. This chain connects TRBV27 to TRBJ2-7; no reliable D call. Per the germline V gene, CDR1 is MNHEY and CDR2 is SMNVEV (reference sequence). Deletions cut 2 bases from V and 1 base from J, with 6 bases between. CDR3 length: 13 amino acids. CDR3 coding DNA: TGTGCCAGCAGTTTACGCTTTTCCTACGAGCAGTACTTC. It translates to CASSLRFSYEQYF.

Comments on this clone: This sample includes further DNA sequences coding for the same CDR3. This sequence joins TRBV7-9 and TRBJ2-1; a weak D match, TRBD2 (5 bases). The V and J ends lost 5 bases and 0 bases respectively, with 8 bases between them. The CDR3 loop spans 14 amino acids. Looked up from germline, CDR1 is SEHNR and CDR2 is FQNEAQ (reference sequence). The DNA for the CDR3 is TGTGCCAGCAGCAGCGGAGGCTCCTACAATGAGCAGTTCTTC. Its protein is CASSSGGSYNEQFF. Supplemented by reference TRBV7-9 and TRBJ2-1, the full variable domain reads DTGVSQNPRHKITKRGQNVTFRCDPISEHNRLYWYRQTLGQGPEFLTYFQNEAQLEKSRLLSDRFSAERPKGSFSTLEIQRTEQGDSAMYLCASSSGGSYNEQFFGPGTRLTVL.

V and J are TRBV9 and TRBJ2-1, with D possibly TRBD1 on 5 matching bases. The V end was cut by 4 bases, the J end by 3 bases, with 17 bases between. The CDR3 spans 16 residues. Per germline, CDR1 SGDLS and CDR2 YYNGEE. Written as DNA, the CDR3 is TGTGCCAGCAGCCCGAAAGGCAGGGAAGTCTACAATGAGCAGTTCTTC. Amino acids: CASSPKGREVYNEQFF.

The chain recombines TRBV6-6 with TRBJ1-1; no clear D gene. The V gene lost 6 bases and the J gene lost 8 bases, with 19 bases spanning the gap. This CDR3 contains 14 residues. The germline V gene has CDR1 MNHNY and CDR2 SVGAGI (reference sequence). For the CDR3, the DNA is TGTGCCAGCAGCCCTCACCTCCGACCGAAGGAAGCTTTCTTT. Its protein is CASSPHLRPKEAFF.

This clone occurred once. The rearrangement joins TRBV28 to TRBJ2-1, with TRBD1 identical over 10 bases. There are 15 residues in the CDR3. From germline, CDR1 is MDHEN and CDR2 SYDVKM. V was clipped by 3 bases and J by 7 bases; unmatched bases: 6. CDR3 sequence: CASSFGTGDWNEQFF. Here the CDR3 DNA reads TGTGCCAGCAGTTTTGGGACAGGGGACTGGAATGAGCAGTTCTTC.

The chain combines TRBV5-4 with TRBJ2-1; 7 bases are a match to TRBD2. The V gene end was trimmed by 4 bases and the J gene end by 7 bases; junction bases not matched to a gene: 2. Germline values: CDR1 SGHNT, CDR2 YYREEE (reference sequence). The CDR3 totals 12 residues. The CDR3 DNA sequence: TGTGCCAGCAGCACCGGGGGGAATGAGCAGTTCTTC. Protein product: CASSTGGNEQFF.

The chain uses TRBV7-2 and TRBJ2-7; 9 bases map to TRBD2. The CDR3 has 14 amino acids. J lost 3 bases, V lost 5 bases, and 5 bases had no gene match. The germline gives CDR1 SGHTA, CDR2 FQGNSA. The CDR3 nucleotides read TGTGCCAGCAGCCAAATAGCGGGGGACTACGAGCAGTACTTC. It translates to CASSQIAGDYEQYF.

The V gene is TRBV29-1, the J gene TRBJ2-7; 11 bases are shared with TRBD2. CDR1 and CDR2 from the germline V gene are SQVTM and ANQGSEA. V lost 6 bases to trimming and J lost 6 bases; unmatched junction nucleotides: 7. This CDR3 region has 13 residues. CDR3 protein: CSVASGRIAEQYF. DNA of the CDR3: TGCAGCGTCGCTAGCGGGAGGATCGCCGAGCAGTACTTC.

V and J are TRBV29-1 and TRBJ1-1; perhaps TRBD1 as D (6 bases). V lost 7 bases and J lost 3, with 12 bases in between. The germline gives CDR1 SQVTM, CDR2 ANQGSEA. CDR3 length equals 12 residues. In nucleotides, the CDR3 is TGCAGCGCTACCGAGGGGGACACTGAAGCTTTCTTT. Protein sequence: CSATEGDTEAFF.

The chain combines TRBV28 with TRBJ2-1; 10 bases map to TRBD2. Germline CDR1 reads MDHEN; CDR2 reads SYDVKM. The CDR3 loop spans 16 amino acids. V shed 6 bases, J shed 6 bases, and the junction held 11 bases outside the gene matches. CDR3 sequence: CASSDTGLADFNEQFF. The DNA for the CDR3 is TGTGCCAGCAGCGATACCGGACTAGCGGATTTCAATGAGCAGTTCTTC.

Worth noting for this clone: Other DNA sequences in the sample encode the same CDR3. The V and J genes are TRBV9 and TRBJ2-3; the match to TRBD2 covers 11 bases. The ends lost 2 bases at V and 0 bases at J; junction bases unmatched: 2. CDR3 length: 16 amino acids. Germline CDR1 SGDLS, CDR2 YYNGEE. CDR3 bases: TGTGCCAGCAGCGTTCGACTAGCGGGAAGCACAGATACGCAGTATTTT. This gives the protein CASSVRLAGSTDTQYF. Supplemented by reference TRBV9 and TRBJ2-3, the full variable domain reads DSGVTQTPKHLITATGQRVTLRCSPRSGDLSVYWYQQSLDQGLQFLIQYYNGEERAKGNILERFSAQQFPDLHSELNLSSLELGDSALYFCASSVRLAGSTDTQYFGPGTRLTVL.

This CDR3 is CASSLLAGGAFDYGYTF. For the CDR3, the DNA is TGTGCCAGCAGTTTATTGGCAGGGGGCGCCTTTGACTATGGCTACACCTTC. The V and J genes are TRBV27 and TRBJ1-2; 8 bases map to TRBD1. In germline, CDR1 is MNHEY, CDR2 SMNVEV (reference sequence). The CDR3 extends over 17 amino acids. The J segment lost 3 bases and the V segment lost 1 base, leaving 10 bases of the junction unmatched.

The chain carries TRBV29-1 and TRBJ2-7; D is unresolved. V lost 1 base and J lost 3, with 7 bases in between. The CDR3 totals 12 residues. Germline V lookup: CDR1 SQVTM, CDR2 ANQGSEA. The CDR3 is CSVEGANYEQYF. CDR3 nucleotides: TGCAGCGTTGAAGGGGCTAACTACGAGCAGTACTTC.

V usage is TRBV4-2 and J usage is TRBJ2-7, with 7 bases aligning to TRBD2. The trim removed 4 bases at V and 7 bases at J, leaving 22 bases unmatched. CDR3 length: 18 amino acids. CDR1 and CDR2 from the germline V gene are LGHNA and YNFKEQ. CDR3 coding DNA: TGTGCCAGCAGCCGGGGGGACCTAGGGACTACCTACAATCGGGAGCAGTACTTC. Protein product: CASSRGDLGTTYNREQYF.

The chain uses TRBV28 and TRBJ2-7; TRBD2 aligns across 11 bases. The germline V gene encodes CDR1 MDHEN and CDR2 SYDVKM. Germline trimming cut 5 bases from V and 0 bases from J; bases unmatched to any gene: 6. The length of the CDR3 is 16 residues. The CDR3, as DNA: TGTGCCAGCAGTAAAATAGCGGGAGGGAGCTCCTACGAGCAGTACTTC. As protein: CASSKIAGGSSYEQYF.

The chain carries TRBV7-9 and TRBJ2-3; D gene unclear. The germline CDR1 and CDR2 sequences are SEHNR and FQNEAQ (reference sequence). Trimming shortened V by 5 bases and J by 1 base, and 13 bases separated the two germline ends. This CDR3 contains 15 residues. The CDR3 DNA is TGTGCCAGCAGCCATGTCCAGCGTGGCACAGATACGCAGTATTTT. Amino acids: CASSHVQRGTDTQYF.